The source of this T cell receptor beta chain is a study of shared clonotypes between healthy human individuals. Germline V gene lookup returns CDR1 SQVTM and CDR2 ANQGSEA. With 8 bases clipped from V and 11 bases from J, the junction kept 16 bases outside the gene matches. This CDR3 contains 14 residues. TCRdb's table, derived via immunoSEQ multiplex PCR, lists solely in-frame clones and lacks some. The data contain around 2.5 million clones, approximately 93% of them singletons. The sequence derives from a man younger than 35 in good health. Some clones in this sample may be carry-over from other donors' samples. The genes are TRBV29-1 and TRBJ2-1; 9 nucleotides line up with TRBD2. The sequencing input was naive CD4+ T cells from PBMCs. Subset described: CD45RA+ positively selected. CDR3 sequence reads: CSPLGLAGTYQQFF. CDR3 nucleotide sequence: TGCAGCCCCTTAGGGCTAGCGGGGACCTACCAGCAGTTCTTC.